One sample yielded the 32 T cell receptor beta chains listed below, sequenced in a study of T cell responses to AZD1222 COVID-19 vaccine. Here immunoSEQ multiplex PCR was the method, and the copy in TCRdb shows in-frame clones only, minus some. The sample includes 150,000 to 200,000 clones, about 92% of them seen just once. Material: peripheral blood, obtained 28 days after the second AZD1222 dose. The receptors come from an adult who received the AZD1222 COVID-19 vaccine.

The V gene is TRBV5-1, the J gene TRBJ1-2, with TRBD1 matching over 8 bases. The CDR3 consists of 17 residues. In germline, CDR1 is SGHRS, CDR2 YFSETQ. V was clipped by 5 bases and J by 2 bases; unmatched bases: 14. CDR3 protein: CASRKRTGSPPNYGYTF. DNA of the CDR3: TGCGCCAGCAGAAAGAGGACAGGGTCCCCACCCAACTATGGCTACACCTTC.

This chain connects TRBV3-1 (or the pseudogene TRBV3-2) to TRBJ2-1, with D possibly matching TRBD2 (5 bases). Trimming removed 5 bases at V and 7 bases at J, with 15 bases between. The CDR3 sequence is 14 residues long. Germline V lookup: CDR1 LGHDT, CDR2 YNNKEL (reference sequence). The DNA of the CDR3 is TGTGCCAGCAGCAGTTTAGCGCCGCAGAATGAGCAGTTCTTC. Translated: CASSSLAPQNEQFF.

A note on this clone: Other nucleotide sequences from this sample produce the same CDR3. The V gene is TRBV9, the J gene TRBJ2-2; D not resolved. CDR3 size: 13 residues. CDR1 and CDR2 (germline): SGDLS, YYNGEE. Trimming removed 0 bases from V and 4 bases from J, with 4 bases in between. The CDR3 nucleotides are TGTGCCAGCAGCGTAGACGGCACCGGGGAGCTGTTTTTT. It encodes CASSVDGTGELFF.

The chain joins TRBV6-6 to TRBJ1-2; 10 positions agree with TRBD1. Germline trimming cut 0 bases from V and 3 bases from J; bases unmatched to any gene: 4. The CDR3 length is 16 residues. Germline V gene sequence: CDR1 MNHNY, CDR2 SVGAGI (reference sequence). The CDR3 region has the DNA TGTGCCAGCAGTTACTCGGAGACAGGGGGCGACTATGGCTACACCTTC. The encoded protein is CASSYSETGGDYGYTF.

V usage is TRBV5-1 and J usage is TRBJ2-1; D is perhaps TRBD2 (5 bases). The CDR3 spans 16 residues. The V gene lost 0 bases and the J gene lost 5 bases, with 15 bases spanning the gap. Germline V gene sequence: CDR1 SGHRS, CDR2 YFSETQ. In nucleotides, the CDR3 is TGCGCCAGCAGCTTGGGGGCGGGTCCCCTCCACAATGAGCAGTTCTTC. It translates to CASSLGAGPLHNEQFF.

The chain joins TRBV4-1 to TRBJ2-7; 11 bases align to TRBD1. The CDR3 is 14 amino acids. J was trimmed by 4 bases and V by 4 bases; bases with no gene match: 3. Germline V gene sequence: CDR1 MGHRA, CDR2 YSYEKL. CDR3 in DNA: TGCGCCAGCAGCCTTCGGGACAGGGGGTACGAGCAGTACTTC. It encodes CASSLRDRGYEQYF.

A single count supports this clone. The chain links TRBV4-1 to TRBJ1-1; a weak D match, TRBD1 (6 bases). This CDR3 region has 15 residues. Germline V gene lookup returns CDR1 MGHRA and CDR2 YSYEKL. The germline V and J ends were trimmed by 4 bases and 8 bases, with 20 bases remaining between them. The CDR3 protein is CASSLPRGDDREAFF. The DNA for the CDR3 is TGCGCCAGCAGCCTCCCCCGGGGGGACGACAGGGAAGCTTTCTTT.

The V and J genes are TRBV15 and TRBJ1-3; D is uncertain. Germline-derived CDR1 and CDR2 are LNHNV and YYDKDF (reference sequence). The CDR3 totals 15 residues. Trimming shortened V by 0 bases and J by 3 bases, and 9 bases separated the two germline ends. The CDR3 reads CATSRDGSRGNTIYF. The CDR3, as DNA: TGTGCCACCAGCAGAGATGGCAGTCGTGGAAACACCATATATTTT.

CDR3 DNA sequence: TGTGCCAGCTCTCCCGACAGAAAAGGAGAGACCCAGTACTTC. It encodes CASSPDRKGETQYF. V gene TRBV6-5 combines with J gene TRBJ2-5; maybe TRBD1 (5 bases). Germline V CDR1 and CDR2: MNHEY, SVGAGI. The V end lost 8 bases, the J end lost 4 bases, and 17 bases lay between the germline ends. The CDR3 contains 14 residues.

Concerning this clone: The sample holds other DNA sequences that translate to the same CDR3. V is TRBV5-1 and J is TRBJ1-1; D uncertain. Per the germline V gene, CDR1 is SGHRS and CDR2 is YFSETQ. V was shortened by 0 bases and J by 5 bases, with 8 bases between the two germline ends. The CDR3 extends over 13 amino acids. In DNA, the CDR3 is TGCGCCAGCAGCTTGGAGGGAGGAACTGAAGCTTTCTTT. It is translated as CASSLEGGTEAFF.

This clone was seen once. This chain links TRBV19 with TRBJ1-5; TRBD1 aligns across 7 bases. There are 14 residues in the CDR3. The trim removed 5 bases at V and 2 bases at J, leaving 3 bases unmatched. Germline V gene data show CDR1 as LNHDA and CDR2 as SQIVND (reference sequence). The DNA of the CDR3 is TGTGCCAGTAGTGACAGGGACGGCAATCAGCCCCAGCATTTT. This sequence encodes CASSDRDGNQPQHF.

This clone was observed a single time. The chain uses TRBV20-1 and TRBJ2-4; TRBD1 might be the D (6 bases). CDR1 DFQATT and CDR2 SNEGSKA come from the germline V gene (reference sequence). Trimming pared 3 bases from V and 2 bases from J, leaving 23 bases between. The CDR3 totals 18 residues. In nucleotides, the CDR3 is TGCAGTGCTAGTAAGGGCTACAGGGATGTGAGGACCAAAAACATTCAGTACTTC. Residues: CSASKGYRDVRTKNIQYF.

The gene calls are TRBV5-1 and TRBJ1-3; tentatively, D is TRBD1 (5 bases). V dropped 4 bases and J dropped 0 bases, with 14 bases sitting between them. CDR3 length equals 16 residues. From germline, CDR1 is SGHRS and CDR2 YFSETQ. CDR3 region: CASSTVDSYSGNTIYF. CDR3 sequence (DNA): TGCGCCAGCAGCACGGTAGACAGCTACTCTGGAAACACCATATATTTT.

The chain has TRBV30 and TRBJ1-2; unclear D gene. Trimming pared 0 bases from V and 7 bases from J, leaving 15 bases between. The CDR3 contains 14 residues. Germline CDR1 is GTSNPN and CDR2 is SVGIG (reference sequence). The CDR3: CAWSVLWQDAGYTF. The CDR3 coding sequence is TGTGCCTGGAGTGTACTCTGGCAGGACGCTGGCTACACCTTC.

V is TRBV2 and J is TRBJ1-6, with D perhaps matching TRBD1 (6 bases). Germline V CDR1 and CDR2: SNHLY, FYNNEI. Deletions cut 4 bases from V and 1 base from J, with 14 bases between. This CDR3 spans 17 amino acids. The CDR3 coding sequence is TGTGCCAGCAGTGCGGAACAGGGATGGTCCTATAATTCACCCCTCCACTTT. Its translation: CASSAEQGWSYNSPLHF.

The CDR3 DNA reads as TGTGCCAGCAGCTTTGTTCCCCTGGGGGCTAACTATGGCTACACCTTC. Its protein is CASSFVPLGANYGYTF. V usage is TRBV7-2 and J usage is TRBJ1-2; possibly TRBD1 for D (5 bases). The CDR3 runs 16 residues. Germline-derived CDR1 and CDR2 are SGHTA and FQGNSA. Trimming removed 3 bases at V and 0 bases at J, with 14 bases between.

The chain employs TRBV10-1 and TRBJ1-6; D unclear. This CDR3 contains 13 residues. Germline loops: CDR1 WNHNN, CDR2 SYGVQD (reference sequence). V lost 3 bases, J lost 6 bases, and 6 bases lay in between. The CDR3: CASSDGVNSPLHF. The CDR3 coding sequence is TGCGCCAGCAGTGATGGAGTTAATTCACCCCTCCACTTT.

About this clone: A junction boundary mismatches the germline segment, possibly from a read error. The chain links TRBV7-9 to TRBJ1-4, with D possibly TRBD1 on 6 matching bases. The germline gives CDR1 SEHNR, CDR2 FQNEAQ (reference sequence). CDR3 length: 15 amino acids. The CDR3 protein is CASSLAGGTNEKLFF. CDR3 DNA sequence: TGTGCCAGCAGCCTAGCGGGGGGCACTAATGAAAAACTGTTTTTT.

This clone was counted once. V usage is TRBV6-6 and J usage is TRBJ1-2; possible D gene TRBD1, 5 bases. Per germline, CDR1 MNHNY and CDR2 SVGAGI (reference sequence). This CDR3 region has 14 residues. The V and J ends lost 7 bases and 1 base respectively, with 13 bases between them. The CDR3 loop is CASTSLGDNYGYTF. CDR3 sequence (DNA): TGTGCCAGCACATCGTTAGGGGATAACTATGGCTACACCTTC.

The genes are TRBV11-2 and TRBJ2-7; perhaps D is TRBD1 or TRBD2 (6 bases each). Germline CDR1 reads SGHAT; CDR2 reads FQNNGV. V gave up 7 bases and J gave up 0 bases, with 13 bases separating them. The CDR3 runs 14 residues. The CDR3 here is CASTGGGSSYEQYF. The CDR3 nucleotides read TGTGCCAGCACCGGGGGCGGCAGCTCCTACGAGCAGTACTTC.

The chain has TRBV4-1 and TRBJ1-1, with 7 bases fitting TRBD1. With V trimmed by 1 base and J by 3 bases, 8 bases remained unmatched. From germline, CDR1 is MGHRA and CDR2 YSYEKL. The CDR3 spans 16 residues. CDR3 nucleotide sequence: TGCGCCAGCAGCCAAGCTATGGCGCAGGGGGACACTGAAGCTTTCTTT. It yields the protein CASSQAMAQGDTEAFF.

The CDR3 coding sequence is TGTGCCTGGAGTGACAGTAATGAAAAACTGTTTTTT. As protein: CAWSDSNEKLFF. The rearrangement links TRBV30 to TRBJ1-4; D unresolved. The V end was cut by 1 base, the J end by 4 bases, with 4 bases between. The CDR3 contains 12 residues. Germline V gene data show CDR1 as GTSNPN and CDR2 as SVGIG (reference sequence).

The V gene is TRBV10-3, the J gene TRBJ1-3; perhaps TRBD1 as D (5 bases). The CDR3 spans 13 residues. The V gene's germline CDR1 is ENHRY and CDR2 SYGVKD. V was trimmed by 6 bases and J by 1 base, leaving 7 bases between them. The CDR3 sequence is CAIRDRSGNTIYF. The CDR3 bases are TGTGCCATCAGAGACAGATCTGGAAACACCATATATTTT.

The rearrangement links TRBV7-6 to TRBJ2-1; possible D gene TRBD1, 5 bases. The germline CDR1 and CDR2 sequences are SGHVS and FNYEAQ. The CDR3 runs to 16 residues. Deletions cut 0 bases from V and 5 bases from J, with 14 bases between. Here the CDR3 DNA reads TGTGCCAGCAGCTTAGCGGCGTGGGGCGTAGACAATGAGCAGTTCTTC. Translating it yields CASSLAAWGVDNEQFF.

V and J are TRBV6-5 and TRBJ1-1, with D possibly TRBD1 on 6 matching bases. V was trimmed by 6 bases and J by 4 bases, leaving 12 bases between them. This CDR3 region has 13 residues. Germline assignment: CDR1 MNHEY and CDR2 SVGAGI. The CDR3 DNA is TGTGCCAGCAGACCCCAGGGGAGCACTGAAGCTTTCTTT. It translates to CASRPQGSTEAFF.

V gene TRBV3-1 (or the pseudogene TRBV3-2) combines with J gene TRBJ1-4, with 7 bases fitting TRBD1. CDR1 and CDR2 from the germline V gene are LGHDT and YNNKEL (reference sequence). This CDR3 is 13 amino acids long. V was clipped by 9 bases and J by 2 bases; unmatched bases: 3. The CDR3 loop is CASSRGTNEKLFF. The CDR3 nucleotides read TGTGCCAGTAGCAGGGGGACTAATGAAAAACTGTTTTTT.

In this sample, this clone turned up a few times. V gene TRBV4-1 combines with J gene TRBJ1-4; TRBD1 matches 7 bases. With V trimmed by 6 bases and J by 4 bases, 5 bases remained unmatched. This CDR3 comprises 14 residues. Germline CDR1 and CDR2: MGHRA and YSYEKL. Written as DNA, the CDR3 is TGCGCCAGCAGTCGGACAGGTCTTAATGAAAAACTGTTTTTT. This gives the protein CASSRTGLNEKLFF.

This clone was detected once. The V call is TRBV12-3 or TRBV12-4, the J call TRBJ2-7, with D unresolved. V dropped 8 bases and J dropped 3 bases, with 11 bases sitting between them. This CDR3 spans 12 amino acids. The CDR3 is CASGDTIYEQYF. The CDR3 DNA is TGTGCCAGCGGAGATACCATCTACGAGCAGTACTTC.

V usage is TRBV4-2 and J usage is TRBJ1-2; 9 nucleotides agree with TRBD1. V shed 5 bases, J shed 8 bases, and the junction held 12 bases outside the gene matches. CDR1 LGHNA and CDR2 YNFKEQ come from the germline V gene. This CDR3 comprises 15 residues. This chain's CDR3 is CASSTRTGASRGYTF. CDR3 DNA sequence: TGTGCCAGCAGCACACGGACAGGGGCCTCTCGGGGCTACACCTTC.

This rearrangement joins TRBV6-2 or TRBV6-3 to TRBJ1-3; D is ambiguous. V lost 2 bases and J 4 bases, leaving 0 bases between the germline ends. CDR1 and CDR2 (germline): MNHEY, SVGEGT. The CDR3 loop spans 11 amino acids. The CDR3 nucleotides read TGTGCCAGCAGTTACGGAAACACCATATATTTT. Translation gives CASSYGNTIYF.

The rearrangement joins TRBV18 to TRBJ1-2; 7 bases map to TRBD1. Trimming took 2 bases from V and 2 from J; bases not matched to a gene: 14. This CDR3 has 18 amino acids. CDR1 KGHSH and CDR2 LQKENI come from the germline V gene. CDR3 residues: CASSPSAPGQRTNYGYTF. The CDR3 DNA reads TGTGCCAGCTCACCATCCGCACCGGGACAGAGAACAAACTATGGCTACACCTTC. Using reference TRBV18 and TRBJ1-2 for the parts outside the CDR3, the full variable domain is NAGVMQNPRHLVRRRGQEARLRCSPMKGHSHVYWYRQLPEEGLKFMVYLQKENIIDESGMPKERFSAEFPKEGPSILRIQQVVRGDSAAYFCASSPSAPGQRTNYGYTFGSGTRLTVV.

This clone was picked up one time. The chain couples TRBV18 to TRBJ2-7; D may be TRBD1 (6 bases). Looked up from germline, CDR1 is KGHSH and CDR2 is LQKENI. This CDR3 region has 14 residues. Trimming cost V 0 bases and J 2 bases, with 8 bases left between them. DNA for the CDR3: TGTGCCAGCTCACCACCCGCAGGGGCCTACGAGCAGTACTTC. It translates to CASSPPAGAYEQYF.